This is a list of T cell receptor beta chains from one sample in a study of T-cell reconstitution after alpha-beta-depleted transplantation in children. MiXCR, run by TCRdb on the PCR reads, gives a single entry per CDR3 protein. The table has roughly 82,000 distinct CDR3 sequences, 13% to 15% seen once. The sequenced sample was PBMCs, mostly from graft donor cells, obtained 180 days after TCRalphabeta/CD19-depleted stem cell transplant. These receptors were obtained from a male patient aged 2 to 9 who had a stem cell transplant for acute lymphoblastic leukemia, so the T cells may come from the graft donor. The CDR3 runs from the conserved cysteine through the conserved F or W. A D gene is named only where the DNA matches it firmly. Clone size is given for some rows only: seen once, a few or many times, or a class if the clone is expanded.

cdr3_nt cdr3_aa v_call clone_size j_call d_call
TGTGCCAGCAGCTTAGGAACAGGGAAACGTGGCTACACCTTC CASSLGTGKRGYTF TRBV11-1 few TRBJ1-2 -
TGCGCCAGCAGCCAAGAGGTACAGGGAGTCTCACCCCTCCACTTT CASSQEVQGVSPLHF TRBV4-3 - TRBJ1-6 -
TGTGCCAGCAGTGAGCAGGATTGGGGCTACACCTTC CASSEQDWGYTF TRBV6-5 many TRBJ1-2 -
TGTGCCAGCAGCGTAGCCTACCTAGGGCCTAGCACAGATACGCAGTATTTT CASSVAYLGPSTDTQYF TRBV9 few TRBJ2-3 -
TGCGCCAGCAAAGGGCTGGGCACCAGGAACACTGAAGCTTTCTTT CASKGLGTRNTEAFF TRBV5-1 many TRBJ1-1 -
TGCAGTGCCCATACTAGCGGGAGATACAATGAGCAGTTCTTC CSAHTSGRYNEQFF TRBV20-1 many TRBJ2-1 TRBD2
TGTGCCAGCAGCTTACAGGGAAGGAGGTATGGCTACACCTTC CASSLQGRRYGYTF TRBV7-2 - TRBJ1-2 -
TGCAGTGCTATGAGCGGGACCAGCTACAATGAGCAGTTCTTC CSAMSGTSYNEQFF TRBV20-1 few TRBJ2-1 TRBD2
TGTGCCAGCAGGGACAGGTTCTACGAGCAGTACTTC CASRDRFYEQYF TRBV25-1 few TRBJ2-7 TRBD1
TGTGCCAGCAGTTACGGAACCTACACCGGGGAGCTGTTTTTT CASSYGTYTGELFF TRBV6-5 many TRBJ2-2 -
TGTGCCAGCAGCTTATGGTTGGACAGGGCCCTCCACGAGCAGTACTTC CASSLWLDRALHEQYF TRBV7-2 - TRBJ2-7 TRBD1
TGTGCCAGCTTCGGGGGCGGGGAGACCCAGTACTTC CASFGGGETQYF TRBV25-1 - TRBJ2-5 -
TGTGCCAGCAGCTTTGGCAGGGCGGCTTTCTTT CASSFGRAAFF TRBV7-9 few TRBJ1-1 -
TGTGCCAGCAGTTTAGGGGGTGAGGGCCTCTATGGCTACACCTTC CASSLGGEGLYGYTF TRBV28 - TRBJ1-2 -
TGTGCCAGCAGCTTAGATGGACACCTCAATCAGCCCCAGCATTTT CASSLDGHLNQPQHF TRBV7-8 few TRBJ1-5 -
TGTGCCAGCTTCGCGCTAGCAGGGAACGAGCAGTACTTC CASFALAGNEQYF TRBV28 - TRBJ2-7 -
TGTGCCAGCAGCTCGCCTAAGGCCCCAGCTCCGCGGAAGAACACTGAAGCTTTCTTT CASSSPKAPAPRKNTEAFF TRBV7-8 - TRBJ1-1 -
TGTGCCAGCAGCTTATTTACAGGTTGGAGCACCGGGGAGCTGTTTTTT CASSLFTGWSTGELFF TRBV7-9 - TRBJ2-2 -
TGTGCCAGCAGCTTATTACAGGGGTATTCACCCCTCCACTTT CASSLLQGYSPLHF TRBV7-9 - TRBJ1-6 TRBD1
TGTGCCAGCAGCTTGATGGGGAGCTCCTACGAGCAGTACTTC CASSLMGSSYEQYF TRBV5-5 many TRBJ2-7 -
TGTGCCAGCAGCTTTCTCGGGAGGGGAGAGACCCAGTACTTC CASSFLGRGETQYF TRBV7-2 few TRBJ2-5 TRBD2
TGTGCCAGCAGCGGGGGACTAGCGGGAGGGGATGAGCAGTTCTTC CASSGGLAGGDEQFF TRBV7-9 - TRBJ2-1 TRBD2
TGCGCCAGCAGCTTGACTTCTCGGGGCGAGCAGTACTTC CASSLTSRGEQYF TRBV5-1 few TRBJ2-7 -
TGTGCCAGCAGTAGTCCGGACATTCGGTCCGAAGATACGCAGTATTTT CASSSPDIRSEDTQYF TRBV28 few TRBJ2-3 -
TGTGCCAGCAGTTTGGGGTATGCAAACATTCAGTACTTC CASSLGYANIQYF TRBV27 few TRBJ2-4 -
TGTGCCAGCAGCTCTATGACAGGCCGAGCGTACTTC CASSSMTGRAYF TRBV7-6 - TRBJ2-5 -
TGTGCCAGCAGTTACGGAAAAGAGGGGCCGGTGGAAAAACTGTTTTTT CASSYGKEGPVEKLFF TRBV6-2/TRBV6-3 - TRBJ1-4 -
TGTGCCAGCAGCCAAGACAGAGCGGGAGGGGATGAGCAGTTCTTC CASSQDRAGGDEQFF TRBV4-2 few TRBJ2-1 TRBD2
TGTGCCAGCAGTATGACAGGGACCGGGAACTATGGCTACACCTTC CASSMTGTGNYGYTF TRBV6-5 few TRBJ1-2 TRBD1
TGTGCCAGCGCGGGGACAGGGTTTTACGAGCAGTACTTC CASAGTGFYEQYF TRBV3-1 - TRBJ2-7 TRBD1
TGTGCCAGCAGCCAAGAACACGGGGGGCTTCAAGACTTACTGTTTTTT CASSQEHGGLQDLLFF TRBV4-2 many TRBJ1-4 -
TGCAGTGGGACTAGCGCTGGCCTTATTACCTACGAGCAGTACTTC CSGTSAGLITYEQYF TRBV20-1 - TRBJ2-7 TRBD2
TGTGCCAGTAAAGCGGCCGGGTATTCACCCCTCCACTTT CASKAAGYSPLHF TRBV19 many TRBJ1-6 -
TGTGCCACCAGTGGTTCGGGAAACACCATATATTTT CATSGSGNTIYF TRBV24-1 - TRBJ1-3 -
TGCAGTGCTAAAGGGACTAGCGGGATCAATGAGCAGTTCTTC CSAKGTSGINEQFF TRBV20-1 - TRBJ2-1 TRBD2
TGTGTCAGCAGGTCACCGGGACTACCAGACTACGAGCAGTACTTC CVSRSPGLPDYEQYF TRBV12-3/TRBV12-4 once TRBJ2-7 TRBD2
TGTGCCAGCAGTTCCGTGCGGGGGAAAGCTGGAAACACCATATATTTT CASSSVRGKAGNTIYF TRBV12-3/TRBV12-4 - TRBJ1-3 -
TGCGCCAGCAGCTTGGTAGGGACAGGGGTGAGCACTGAAGCTTTCTTT CASSLVGTGVSTEAFF TRBV5-1 few TRBJ1-1 TRBD1
TGCAGTGCACAAGGTGGGATAGCGGGGACTTTTCCCAATGAGCAGTTCTTC CSAQGGIAGTFPNEQFF TRBV20-1 few TRBJ2-1 TRBD2
TGTGCCAGCAGCCCCACCCGTCTCCGGCTCAGAGGCACAGATACGCAGTATTTT CASSPTRLRLRGTDTQYF TRBV7-8 - TRBJ2-3 -
TGTGCCAGCAGTTTACGGGGCACGAACACCGGGGAGCTGTTTTTT CASSLRGTNTGELFF TRBV27 few TRBJ2-2 -
TGTGCCACCAGCAGCCGGACAGGGAGGTGGGAGCAGTACTTC CATSSRTGRWEQYF TRBV15 few TRBJ2-7 TRBD1
TGCAGCGCCCCGGACCCGACGGGAGAGCAGTACTTC CSAPDPTGEQYF TRBV29-1 many TRBJ2-7 -
TGTGCCAGCAGTTTACAGGGGAGAGGGTCACCCCTCCACTTT CASSLQGRGSPLHF TRBV27 - TRBJ1-6 -
TGTGCCAGCAGCCCATTCAGGTACGAGCAGTACTTC CASSPFRYEQYF TRBV6-2/TRBV6-3 - TRBJ2-7 -
TGCGCCAGCAGCCAAGTGGCGGCCTCCTACGAGCAGTACTTC CASSQVAASYEQYF TRBV4-3 many TRBJ2-7 -
TGTGCCAGCAGCTTAACCTGGACTAGCGGGGCCCAAGAGACCCAGTACTTC CASSLTWTSGAQETQYF TRBV7-9 - TRBJ2-5 TRBD2
TGTGCCAGCAGTTTTTCTAGCATTCAGTACTTC CASSFSSIQYF TRBV28 few TRBJ2-4 -
TGTGCCAGCAGTGGCCTCGTAAATGAGCAGTTCTTC CASSGLVNEQFF TRBV12-3/TRBV12-4 - TRBJ2-1 -
TGCAGCGTCGGACAGGGTGTCGGCTATGGCTACACCTTC CSVGQGVGYGYTF TRBV29-1 - TRBJ1-2 TRBD1